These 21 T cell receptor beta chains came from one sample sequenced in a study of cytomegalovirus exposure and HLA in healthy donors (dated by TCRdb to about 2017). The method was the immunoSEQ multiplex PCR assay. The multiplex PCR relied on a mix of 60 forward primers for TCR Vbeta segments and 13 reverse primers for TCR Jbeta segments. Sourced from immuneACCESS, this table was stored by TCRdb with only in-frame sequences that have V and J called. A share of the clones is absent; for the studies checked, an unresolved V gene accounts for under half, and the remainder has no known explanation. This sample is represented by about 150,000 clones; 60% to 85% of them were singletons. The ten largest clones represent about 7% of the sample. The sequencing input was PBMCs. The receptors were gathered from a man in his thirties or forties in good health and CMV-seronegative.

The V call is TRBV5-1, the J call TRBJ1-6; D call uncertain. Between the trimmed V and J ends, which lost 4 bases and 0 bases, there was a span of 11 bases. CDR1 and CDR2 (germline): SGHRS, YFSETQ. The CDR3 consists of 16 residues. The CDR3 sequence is CASSPRLSSYNSPLHF. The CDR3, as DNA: TGCGCCAGCAGCCCACGCCTCAGCTCCTATAATTCACCCCTCCACTTT.

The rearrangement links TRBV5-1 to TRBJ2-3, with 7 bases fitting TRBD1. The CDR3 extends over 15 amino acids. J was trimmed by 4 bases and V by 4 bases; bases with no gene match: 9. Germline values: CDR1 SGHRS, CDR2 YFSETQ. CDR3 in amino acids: CASSRVTGAADTQYF. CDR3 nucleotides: TGCGCCAGCAGCAGGGTAACAGGGGCGGCAGATACGCAGTATTTT.

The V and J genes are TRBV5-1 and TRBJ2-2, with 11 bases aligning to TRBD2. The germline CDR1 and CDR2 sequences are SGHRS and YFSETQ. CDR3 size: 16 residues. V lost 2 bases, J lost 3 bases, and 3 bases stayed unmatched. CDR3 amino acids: CASSLLAGEDTGELFF. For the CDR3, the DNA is TGCGCCAGCAGCTTACTAGCGGGGGAGGACACCGGGGAGCTGTTTTTT.

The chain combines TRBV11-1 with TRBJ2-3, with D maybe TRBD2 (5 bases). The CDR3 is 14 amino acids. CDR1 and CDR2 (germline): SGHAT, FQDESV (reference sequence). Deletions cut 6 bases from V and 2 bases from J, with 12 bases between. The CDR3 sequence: CASSTSLVTDTQYF. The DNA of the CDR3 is TGTGCCAGCAGTACTAGTTTAGTCACAGATACGCAGTATTTT.

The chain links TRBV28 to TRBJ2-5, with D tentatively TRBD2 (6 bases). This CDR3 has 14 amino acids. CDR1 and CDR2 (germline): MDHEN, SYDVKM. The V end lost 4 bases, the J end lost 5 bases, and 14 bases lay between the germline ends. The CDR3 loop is CASSSRGGRETQYF. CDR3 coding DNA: TGTGCCAGCAGTTCTCGTGGGGGGAGGGAGACCCAGTACTTC.

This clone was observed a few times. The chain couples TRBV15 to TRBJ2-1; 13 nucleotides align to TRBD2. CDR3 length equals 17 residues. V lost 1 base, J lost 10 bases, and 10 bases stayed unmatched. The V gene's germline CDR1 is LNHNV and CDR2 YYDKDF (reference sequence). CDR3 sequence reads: CATSRAGTGLAGREQFF. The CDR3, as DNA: TGTGCCACCAGCAGAGCCGGAACGGGACTAGCGGGAAGAGAGCAGTTCTTC.

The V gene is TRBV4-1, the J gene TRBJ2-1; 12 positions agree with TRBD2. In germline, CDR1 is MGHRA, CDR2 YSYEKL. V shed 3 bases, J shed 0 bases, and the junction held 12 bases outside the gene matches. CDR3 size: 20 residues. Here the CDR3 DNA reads TGCGCCAGCAGCCAGGGACGACTAGCGGGGGCCCTAAACTCCTACAATGAGCAGTTCTTC. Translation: CASSQGRLAGALNSYNEQFF.

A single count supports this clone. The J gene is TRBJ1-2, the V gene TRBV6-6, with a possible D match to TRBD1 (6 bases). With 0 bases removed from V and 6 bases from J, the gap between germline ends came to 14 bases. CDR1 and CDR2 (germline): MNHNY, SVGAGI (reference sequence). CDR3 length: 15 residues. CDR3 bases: TGTGCCAGCAGTTACTCAAGGCAGGGGTCAGATGGCTACACCTTC. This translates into CASSYSRQGSDGYTF.

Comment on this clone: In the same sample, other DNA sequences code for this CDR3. CDR3 amino acids: CASSERGQDYGYTF. CDR3 sequence (DNA): TGTGCCAGCAGTGAAAGGGGGCAGGACTATGGCTACACCTTC. V usage is TRBV6-1 and J usage is TRBJ1-2; 7 nucleotides match TRBD1. This CDR3 spans 14 amino acids. Germline CDR1 is MNHNS and CDR2 is SASEGT. J was trimmed by 3 bases and V by 2 bases; bases with no gene match: 3.

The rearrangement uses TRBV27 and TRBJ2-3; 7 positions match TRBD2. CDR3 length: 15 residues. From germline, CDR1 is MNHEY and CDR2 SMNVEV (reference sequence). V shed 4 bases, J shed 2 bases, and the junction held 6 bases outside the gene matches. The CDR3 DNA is TGTGCCAGCAGTTCAGCGGGGATCGACACAGATACGCAGTATTTT. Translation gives CASSSAGIDTDTQYF.

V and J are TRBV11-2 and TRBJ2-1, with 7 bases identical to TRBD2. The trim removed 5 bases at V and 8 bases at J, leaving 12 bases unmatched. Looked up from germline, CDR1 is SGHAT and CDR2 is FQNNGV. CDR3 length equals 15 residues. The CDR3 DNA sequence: TGTGCCAGCAGCACCGCTACTAGCGTCGGGCATGAGCAGTTCTTC. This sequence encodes CASSTATSVGHEQFF.

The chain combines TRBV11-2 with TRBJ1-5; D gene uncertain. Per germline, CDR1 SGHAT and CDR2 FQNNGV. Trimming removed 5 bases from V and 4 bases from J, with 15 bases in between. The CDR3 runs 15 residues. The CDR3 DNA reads TGTGCCAGCAGCCCGCAGACGGGGTTGAATCAGCCCCAGCATTTT. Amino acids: CASSPQTGLNQPQHF.

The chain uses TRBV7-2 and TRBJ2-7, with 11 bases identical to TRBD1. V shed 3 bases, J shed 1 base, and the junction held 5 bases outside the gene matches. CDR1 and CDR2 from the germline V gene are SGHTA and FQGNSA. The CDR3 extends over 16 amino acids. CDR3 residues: CASSFKGDRGSYEQYF. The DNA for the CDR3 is TGTGCCAGCAGCTTCAAGGGGGACAGGGGGTCCTACGAGCAGTACTTC.

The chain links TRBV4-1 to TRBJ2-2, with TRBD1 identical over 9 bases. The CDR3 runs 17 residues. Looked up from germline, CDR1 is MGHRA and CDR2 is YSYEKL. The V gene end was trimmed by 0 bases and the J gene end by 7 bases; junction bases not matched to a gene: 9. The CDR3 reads CASSQDRYRGRGGELFF. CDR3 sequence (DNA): TGCGCCAGCAGCCAAGATCGGTACAGGGGGCGGGGCGGGGAGCTGTTTTTT.

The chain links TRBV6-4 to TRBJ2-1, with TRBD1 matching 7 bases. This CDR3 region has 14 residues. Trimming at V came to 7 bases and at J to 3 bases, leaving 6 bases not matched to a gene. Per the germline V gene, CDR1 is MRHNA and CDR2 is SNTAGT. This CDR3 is CASKVRDSYNEQFF. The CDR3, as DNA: TGTGCCAGCAAAGTCCGGGACAGCTACAATGAGCAGTTCTTC.

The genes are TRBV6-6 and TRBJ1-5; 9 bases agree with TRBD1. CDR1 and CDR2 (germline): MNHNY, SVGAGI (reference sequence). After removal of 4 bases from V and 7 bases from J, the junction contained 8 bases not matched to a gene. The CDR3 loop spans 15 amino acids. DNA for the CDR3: TGTGCCAGCAGTTCGCGGACAGGGGAGAGCCAGCCCCAGCATTTT. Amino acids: CASSSRTGESQPQHF.

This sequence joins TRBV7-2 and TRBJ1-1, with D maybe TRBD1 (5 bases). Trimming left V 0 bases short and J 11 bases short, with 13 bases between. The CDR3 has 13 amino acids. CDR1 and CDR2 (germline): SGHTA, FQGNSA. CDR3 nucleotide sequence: TGTGCCAGCAGCTTAGCGGTGCAGGGAGGGGCTTTCTTT. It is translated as CASSLAVQGGAFF.

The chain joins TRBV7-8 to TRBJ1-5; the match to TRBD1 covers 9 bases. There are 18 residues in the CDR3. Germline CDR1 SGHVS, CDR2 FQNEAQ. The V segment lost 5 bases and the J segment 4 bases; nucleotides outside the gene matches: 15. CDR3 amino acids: CASSRSRVTQGANQPQHF. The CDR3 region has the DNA TGTGCCAGCAGCCGATCCCGGGTGACACAGGGGGCGAATCAGCCCCAGCATTTT.

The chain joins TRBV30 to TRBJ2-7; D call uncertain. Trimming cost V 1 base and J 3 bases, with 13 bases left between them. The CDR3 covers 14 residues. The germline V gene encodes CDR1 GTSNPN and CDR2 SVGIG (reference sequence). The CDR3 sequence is CAWSAGLRLYEQYF. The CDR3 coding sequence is TGTGCCTGGAGTGCGGGTCTTCGTCTCTACGAGCAGTACTTC.

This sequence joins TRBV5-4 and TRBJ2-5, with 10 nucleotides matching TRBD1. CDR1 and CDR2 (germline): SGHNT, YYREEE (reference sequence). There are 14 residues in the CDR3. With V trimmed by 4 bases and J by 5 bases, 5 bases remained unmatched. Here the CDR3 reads CASSKDRGEETQYF. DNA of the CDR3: TGTGCCAGCAGCAAGGACAGGGGGGAGGAGACCCAGTACTTC.

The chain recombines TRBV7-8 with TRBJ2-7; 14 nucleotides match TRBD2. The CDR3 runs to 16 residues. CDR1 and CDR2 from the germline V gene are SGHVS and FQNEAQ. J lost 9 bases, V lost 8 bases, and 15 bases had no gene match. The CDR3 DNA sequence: TGTGCCAGCCGATCCGGGACTAGCGGGAGCCCAACTGGGCAGTACTTC. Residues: CASRSGTSGSPTGQYF. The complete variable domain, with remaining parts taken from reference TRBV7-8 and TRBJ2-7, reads GAGVSQSPRYKVAKRGQDVALRCDPISGHVSLFWYQQALGQGPEFLTYFQNEAQLDKSGLPSDRFFAERPEGSVSTLKIQRTQQEDSAVYLCASRSGTSGSPTGQYFGPGTRLTVT.